Listed here is a single TCR beta chain. V lost 2 bases to trimming and J lost 4 bases; unmatched junction nucleotides: 4. The CDR3 has 14 amino acids. CDR1 and CDR2 (germline): LGHNA, YSLEER. The data were taken from a study of cytomegalovirus exposure and HLA in healthy donors. At the level of the study: Sequencing of about 179 million T cells in an earlier analysis found 120 million or so unique TCR beta sequences.

The PCR employed 60 Vbeta primers together with 13 Jbeta primers. Generated by immunoSEQ multiplex PCR, the TCRdb table keeps only in-frame clones and is missing some. The sample comprises roughly 84,000 clones, 63% of which are singletons, and approximately 15% rests with the top ten. This chain joins TRBV4-3 and TRBJ1-1; the match to TRBD1 covers 7 bases. The origin of this receptor is a middle-aged woman in good health and CMV-seropositive. The sample was PBMCs. CDR3 nucleotide sequence: TGCGCCAGCAGCCAACTCTCAGGGGGCACTGAAGCTTTCTTT. Amino acid sequence: CASSQLSGGTEAFF.